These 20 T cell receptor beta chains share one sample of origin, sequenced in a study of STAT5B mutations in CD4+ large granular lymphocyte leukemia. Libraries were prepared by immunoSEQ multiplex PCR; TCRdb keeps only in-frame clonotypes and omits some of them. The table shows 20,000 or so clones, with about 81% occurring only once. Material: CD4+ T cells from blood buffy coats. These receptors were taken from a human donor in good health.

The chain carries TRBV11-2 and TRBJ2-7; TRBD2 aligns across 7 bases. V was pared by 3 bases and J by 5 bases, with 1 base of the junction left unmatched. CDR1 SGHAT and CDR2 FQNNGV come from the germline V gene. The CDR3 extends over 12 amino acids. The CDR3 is CASSFAGDEQYF. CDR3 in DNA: TGTGCCAGCAGCTTCGCGGGGGACGAGCAGTACTTC.

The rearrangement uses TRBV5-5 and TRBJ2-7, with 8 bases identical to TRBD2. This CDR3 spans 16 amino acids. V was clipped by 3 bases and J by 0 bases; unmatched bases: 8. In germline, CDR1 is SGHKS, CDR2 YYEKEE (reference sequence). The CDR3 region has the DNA TGTGCCAGCAGCTCCATAGCGGGACGGAGCTCCTACGAGCAGTACTTC. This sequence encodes CASSSIAGRSSYEQYF.

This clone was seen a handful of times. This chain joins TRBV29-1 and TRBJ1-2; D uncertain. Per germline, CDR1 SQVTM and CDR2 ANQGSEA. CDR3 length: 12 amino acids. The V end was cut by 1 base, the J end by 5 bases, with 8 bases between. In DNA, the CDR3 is TGCAGCGTTGAAGTAGGGAAGTATGGCTACACCTTC. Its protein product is CSVEVGKYGYTF.

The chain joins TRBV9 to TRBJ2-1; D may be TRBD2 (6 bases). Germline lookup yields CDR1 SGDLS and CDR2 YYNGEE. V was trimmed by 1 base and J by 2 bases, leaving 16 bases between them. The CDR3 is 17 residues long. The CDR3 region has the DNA TGTGCCAGCAGCGTAAAGAGTCAGGGAGGTCCCTACAATGAGCAGTTCTTC. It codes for CASSVKSQGGPYNEQFF.

The CDR3 region is CASIRTGGASYEQYF. The CDR3 nucleotides are TGTGCCAGCATCAGGACGGGAGGGGCAAGTTACGAGCAGTACTTC. V usage is TRBV5-6 and J usage is TRBJ2-7; 8 bases are a match to TRBD2. The germline gives CDR1 SGHDT, CDR2 YYEEEE. With V trimmed by 6 bases and J by 4 bases, 12 bases remained unmatched. This CDR3 has 15 amino acids.

As DNA, the CDR3 is TGTGCCAGCAGTGAAGCGCTTCGGAGGGGAGAGACCCAGTACTTC. The encoded protein is CASSEALRRGETQYF. V usage is TRBV6-1 and J usage is TRBJ2-5; D perhaps matches TRBD2 (6 bases). Trimming cost V 0 bases and J 4 bases, with 12 bases left between them. CDR1 and CDR2 (germline): MNHNS, SASEGT. The CDR3 length is 15 residues.

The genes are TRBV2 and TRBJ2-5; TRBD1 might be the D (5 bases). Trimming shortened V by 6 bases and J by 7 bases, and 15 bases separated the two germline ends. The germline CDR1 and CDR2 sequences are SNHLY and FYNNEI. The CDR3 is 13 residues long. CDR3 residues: CASSADKRGTQYF. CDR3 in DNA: TGTGCCAGCAGCGCGGACAAAAGGGGGACCCAGTACTTC.

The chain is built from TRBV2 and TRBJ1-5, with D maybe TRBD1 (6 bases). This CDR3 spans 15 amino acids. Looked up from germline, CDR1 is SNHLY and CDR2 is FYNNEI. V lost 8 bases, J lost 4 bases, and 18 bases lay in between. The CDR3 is CASGGGRGTNQPQHF. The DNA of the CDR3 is TGTGCCAGCGGGGGGGGTAGGGGGACGAATCAGCCCCAGCATTTT. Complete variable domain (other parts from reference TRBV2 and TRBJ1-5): EPEVTQTPSHQVTQMGQEVILRCVPISNHLYFYWYRQILGQKVEFLVSFYNNEISEKSEIFDDQFSVERPDGSNFTLKIRSTKLEDSAMYFCASGGGRGTNQPQHFGDGTRLSIL.

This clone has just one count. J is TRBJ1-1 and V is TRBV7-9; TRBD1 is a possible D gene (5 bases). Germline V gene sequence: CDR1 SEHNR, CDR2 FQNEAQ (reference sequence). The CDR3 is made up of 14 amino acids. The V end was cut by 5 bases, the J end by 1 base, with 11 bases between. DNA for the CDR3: TGTGCCAGCAGCACGGGGACTCAGAACACTGAAGCTTTCTTT. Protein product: CASSTGTQNTEAFF.

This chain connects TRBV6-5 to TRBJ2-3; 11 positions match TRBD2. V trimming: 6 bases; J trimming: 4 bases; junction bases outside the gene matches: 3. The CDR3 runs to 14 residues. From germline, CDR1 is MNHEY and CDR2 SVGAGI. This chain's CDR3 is CASRVAGGPDTQYF. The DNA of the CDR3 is TGTGCCAGCAGAGTAGCGGGAGGGCCAGATACGCAGTATTTT.

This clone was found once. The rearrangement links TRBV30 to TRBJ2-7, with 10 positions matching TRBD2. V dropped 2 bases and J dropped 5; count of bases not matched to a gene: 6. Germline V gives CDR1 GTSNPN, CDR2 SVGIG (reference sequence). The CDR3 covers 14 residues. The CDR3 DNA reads TGTGCCTGGAGTTCACTAGCGGGATTCCACGAGCAGTACTTC. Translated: CAWSSLAGFHEQYF.

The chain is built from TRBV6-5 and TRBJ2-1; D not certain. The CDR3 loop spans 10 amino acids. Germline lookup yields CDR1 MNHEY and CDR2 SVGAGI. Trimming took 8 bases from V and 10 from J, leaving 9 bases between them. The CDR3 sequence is CASGRQEQFF. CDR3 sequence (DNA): TGTGCCAGCGGGCGGCAGGAGCAGTTCTTC.

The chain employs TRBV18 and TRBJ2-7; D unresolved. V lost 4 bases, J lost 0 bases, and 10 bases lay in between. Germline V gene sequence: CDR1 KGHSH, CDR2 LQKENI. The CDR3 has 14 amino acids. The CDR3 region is CASSLLLFSYEQYF. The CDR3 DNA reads TGTGCCAGCTCACTTCTTTTGTTCTCCTACGAGCAGTACTTC.

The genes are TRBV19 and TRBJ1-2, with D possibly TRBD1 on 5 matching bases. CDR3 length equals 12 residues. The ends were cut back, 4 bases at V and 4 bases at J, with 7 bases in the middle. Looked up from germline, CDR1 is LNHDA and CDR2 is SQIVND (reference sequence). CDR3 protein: CASSTGRYGYTF. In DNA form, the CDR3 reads TGTGCCAGTAGTACAGGGCGCTATGGCTACACCTTC.

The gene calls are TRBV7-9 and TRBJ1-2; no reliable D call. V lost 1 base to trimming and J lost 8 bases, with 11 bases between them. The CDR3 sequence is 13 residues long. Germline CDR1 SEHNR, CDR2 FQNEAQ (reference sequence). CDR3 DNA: TGTGCCAGCAGCTTAGGGGCGGTGGGAGGCTACACCTTC. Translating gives CASSLGAVGGYTF.

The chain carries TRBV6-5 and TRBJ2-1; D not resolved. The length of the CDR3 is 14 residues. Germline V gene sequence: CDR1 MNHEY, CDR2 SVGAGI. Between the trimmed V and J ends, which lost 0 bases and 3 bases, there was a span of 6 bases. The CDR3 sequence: CASSYSSVYNEQFF. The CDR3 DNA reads TGTGCCAGCAGTTACTCGAGTGTCTACAATGAGCAGTTCTTC.

DNA of the CDR3: TGTGCCAGCAGTGATCAGGGAACGAATCAGCCCCAGCATTTT. Protein product: CASSDQGTNQPQHF. This rearrangement joins TRBV25-1 to TRBJ1-5; D is perhaps TRBD1 (5 bases). The CDR3 has 14 amino acids. The V gene lost 3 bases and the J gene lost 4 bases, with 10 bases spanning the gap. CDR1 is MGHDK and CDR2 is SYGVNS in the germline V gene.

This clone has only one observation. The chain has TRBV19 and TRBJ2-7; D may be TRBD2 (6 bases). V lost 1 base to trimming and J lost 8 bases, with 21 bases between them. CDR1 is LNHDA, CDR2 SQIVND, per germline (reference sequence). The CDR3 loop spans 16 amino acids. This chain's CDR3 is CASSIATGGLAAQQYF. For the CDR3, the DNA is TGTGCCAGTAGTATAGCTACGGGCGGATTAGCGGCCCAGCAGTACTTC.

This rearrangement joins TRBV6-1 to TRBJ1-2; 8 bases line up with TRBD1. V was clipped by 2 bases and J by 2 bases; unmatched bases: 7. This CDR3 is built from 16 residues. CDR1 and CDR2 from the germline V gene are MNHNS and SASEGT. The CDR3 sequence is CASSESRDRTNYGYTF. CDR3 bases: TGTGCCAGCAGTGAATCTAGGGACAGGACGAACTATGGCTACACCTTC.

Written as DNA, the CDR3 is TGTGCCAGCAGCTTCTCAGGGGGGACAGGGACTGAAGCTTTCTTT. This translates into CASSFSGGTGTEAFF. J is TRBJ1-1 and V is TRBV7-2; 9 nucleotides line up with TRBD1. V was pared by 3 bases and J by 5 bases, with 7 bases of the junction left unmatched. The CDR3 is 15 residues long. Germline-derived CDR1 and CDR2 are SGHTA and FQGNSA.